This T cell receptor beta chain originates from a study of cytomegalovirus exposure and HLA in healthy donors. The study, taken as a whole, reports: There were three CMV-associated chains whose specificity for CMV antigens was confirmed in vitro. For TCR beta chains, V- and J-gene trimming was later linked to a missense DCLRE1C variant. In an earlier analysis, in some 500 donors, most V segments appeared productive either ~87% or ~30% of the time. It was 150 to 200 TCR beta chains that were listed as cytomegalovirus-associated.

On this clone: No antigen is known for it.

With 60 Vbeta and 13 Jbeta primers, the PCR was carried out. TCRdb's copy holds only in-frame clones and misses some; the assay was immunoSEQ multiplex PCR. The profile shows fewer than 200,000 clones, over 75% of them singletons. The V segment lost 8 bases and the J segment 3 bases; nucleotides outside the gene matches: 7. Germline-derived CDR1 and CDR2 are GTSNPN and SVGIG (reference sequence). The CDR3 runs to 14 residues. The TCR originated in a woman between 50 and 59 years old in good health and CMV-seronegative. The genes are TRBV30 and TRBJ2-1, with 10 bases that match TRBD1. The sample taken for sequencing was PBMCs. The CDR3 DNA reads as TGTGCCGGTACCGACAGGGGGCTCTACAATGAGCAGTTCTTC. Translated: CAGTDRGLYNEQFF.